This TCR beta chain originates from a study of T cell clonotyping in hematopoietic cell transplantation. Findings of the study overall: After transplant, recipient diversity fell while pathologically expanded clonotypes grew through day 180. At the given depth, recipient repertoires were over 97% de novo clonotypes. Higher Inverse Simpson Index values in graft donor and pretransplant recipient predicted broader posttransplant TCR diversity.

Produced via immunoSEQ multiplex PCR; TCRdb's table is partial and in-frame only. The table lists 16,000 or so clones, 60% to 85% of them singletons. This CDR3 is 14 amino acids long. Germline-derived CDR1 and CDR2 are MNHEY and SMNVEV (reference sequence). The junction had 7 bases not matched to a gene; V was cut back by 6 bases and J by 6 bases. This clone came up once. Its matching antigen is unknown. The clonotype was recovered from a woman aged 60-75 years in good health. Some clones in this sample may be carry-over from other donors' samples. The sample consisted of peripheral blood mononuclear cells. This sequence joins TRBV27 and TRBJ1-5; 8 nucleotides match TRBD1. CDR3 sequence reads: CASSLGQGRQPQHF. The CDR3 DNA sequence: TGTGCCAGCAGCCTTGGACAGGGACGTCAGCCCCAGCATTTT.